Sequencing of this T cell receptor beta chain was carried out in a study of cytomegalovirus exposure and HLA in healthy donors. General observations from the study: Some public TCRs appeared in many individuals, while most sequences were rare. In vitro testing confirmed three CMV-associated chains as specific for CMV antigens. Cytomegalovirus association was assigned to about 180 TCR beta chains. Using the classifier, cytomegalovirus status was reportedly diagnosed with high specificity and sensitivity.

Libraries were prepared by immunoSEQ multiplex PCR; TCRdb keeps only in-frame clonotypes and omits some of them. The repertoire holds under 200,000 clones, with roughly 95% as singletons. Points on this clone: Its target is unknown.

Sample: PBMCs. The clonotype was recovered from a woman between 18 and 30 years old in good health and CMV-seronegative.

Here the CDR3 reads CASSLSGTGVEKLFF. The CDR3 nucleotides read TGTGCCAGCAGCCTGTCCGGGACAGGTGTTGAAAAACTGTTTTTT. The rearrangement links TRBV7-6 to TRBJ1-4; TRBD1 agrees at 8 bases. This CDR3 has 15 residues. The trim removed 5 bases at V and 7 bases at J, leaving 9 bases unmatched. Germline V gene lookup returns CDR1 SGHVS and CDR2 FNYEAQ. Drawing the rest from reference TRBV7-6 and TRBJ1-4, the complete variable domain is GAGVSQSPRYKVTKRGQDVALRCDPISGHVSLYWYRQALGQGPEFLTYFNYEAQQDKSGLPNDRFSAERPEGSISTLTIQRTEQRDSAMYRCASSLSGTGVEKLFFGSGTQLSVL.